This T cell receptor (beta chain) was sequenced for a study of blood T cell repertoires in COVID-19. For the study at large: Donors in the United States, Italy and Spain gave samples during acute or convalescent COVID-19. Sources were T cells, B-cell-depleted T cells, or PBMCs; the material itself was cDNA or gDNA.

Libraries were prepared by immunoSEQ multiplex PCR; TCRdb keeps only in-frame clonotypes and omits some of them. Of under 200,000 clones listed, roughly 86% are singletons. This clone was detected only a few times. Germline V lookup: CDR1 MNHEY, CDR2 SVGAGI. This CDR3 is built from 15 residues. The V gene end was trimmed by 4 bases and the J gene end by 7 bases; junction bases not matched to a gene: 9. Sample: peripheral blood. V usage is TRBV6-5 and J usage is TRBJ1-2, with 10 bases fitting TRBD1. The sequence was collected from a woman older than 75 in a cohort sampled during active or convalescent COVID-19. The CDR3 loop is CASSFRRQGAGGYTF. CDR3 nucleotides: TGTGCCAGCAGTTTCCGCCGACAGGGGGCGGGTGGCTACACCTTC.